This T cell receptor (beta chain) was recovered during a study of cytotoxic CD8 clonotypes in ibrutinib-treated CLL. For the study at large: Patients: roughly 11 relapsed/refractory, approximately 14 treatment-naive, roughly 17 IGHV unmutated. Following treatment for a median roughly 12 months, range 6 to 36, response samples were then taken.

Findings of the study overall: Exceeding age-matched healthy donors, baseline clonality also tracked the counts of circulating CD8+ T cells. Rare overall, public clonotypes shrank or held steady under therapy.

The CDR3 is 16 amino acids. V lost 1 base, J lost 1 base, and 10 bases stayed unmatched. Germline V CDR1 and CDR2: SQVTM, ANQGSEA. In regard to this clone: Its antigen is currently unknown.

Some clones are missing from TCRdb's copy, which holds only in-frame ones; the method was immunoSEQ multiplex PCR. The data show about 49,000 clones, with about half seen just once and less than 35% held by the top ten. This receptor was identified in a human donor with chronic lymphocytic leukemia. V is TRBV29-1 and J is TRBJ2-7; 7 positions agree with TRBD2. This specimen consisted of PBMCs, obtained after 12 months of ibrutinib treatment. The CDR3 coding sequence is TGCAGCGTTGAAGGCCTCGGGGGGAGGGCTTCCTACGAGCAGTACTTC. This sequence encodes CSVEGLGGRASYEQYF.